This T cell receptor beta chain stems from a study of T cell repertoires in cytomegalovirus infection. Across the whole study: Public signatures in TCR beta pointed to CMV infection and matching HLA type.

The V and J ends lost 0 bases and 8 bases, in that order; junction bases with no gene match: 4. Germline V gene data show CDR1 as SGHTA and CDR2 as FQGNSA. The CDR3 length is 15 residues. TCRdb processed the reads anew with MiXCR; each CDR3 protein has one entry. In the table there are hundreds of thousands of distinct CDR3 sequences, about 11% of which are singletons. In this sample, this clonotype turned up many times. The rearrangement joins TRBV7-2 to TRBJ1-2, with 12 positions matching TRBD1. The sequenced material came from PBMCs. The sequence derives from a human donor in good health (CMV status not recorded). Some clones in this sample may be carry-over from other donors' samples. The chain's CDR3 is CASSLATGTGGGYTF. The CDR3 nucleotides read TGTGCCAGCAGCTTAGCTACCGGGACAGGGGGCGGCTACACCTTC.